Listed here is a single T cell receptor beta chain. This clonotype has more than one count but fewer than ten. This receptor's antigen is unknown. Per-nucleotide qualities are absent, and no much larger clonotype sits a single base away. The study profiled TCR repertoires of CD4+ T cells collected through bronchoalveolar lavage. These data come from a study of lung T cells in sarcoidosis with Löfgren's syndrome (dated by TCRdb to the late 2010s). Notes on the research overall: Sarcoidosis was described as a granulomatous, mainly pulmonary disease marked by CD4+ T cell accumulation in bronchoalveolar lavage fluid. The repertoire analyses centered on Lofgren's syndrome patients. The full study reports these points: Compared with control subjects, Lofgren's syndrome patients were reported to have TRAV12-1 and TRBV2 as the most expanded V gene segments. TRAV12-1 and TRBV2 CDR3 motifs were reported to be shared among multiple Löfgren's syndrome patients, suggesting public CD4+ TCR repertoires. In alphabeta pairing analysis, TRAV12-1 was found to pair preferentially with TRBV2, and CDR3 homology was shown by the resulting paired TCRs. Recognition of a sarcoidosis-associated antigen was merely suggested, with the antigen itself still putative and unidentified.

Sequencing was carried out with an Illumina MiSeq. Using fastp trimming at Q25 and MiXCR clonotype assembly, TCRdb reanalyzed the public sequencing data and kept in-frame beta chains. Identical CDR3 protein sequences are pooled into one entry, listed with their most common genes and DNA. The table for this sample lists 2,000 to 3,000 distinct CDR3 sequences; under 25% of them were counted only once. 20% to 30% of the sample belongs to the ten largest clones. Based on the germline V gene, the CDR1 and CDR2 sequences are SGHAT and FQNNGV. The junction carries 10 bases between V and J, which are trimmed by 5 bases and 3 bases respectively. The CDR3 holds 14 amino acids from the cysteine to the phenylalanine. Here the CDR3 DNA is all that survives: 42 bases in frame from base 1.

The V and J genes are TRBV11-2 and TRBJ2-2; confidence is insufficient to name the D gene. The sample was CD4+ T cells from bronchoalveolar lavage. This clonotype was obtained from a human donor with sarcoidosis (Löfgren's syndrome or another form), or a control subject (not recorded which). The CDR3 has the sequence CASSPSWDTGELFF. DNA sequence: TGTGCCAGCAGCCCTTCGTGGGACACCGGGGAGCTGTTTTTT.